The 18 T cell receptor beta chains below were found in one sample sequenced in a study of T cell responses to AZD1222 COVID-19 vaccine. Using immunoSEQ multiplex PCR, the repertoire was profiled, and TCRdb retains in-frame clones only, with some absent. The sample yields about 110,000 clones, about 90% seen once. The sample in question was peripheral blood, obtained 28 days after the second AZD1222 dose. The receptors originated from an adult who received the AZD1222 COVID-19 vaccine.

The chain has TRBV3-1 (or the pseudogene TRBV3-2) and TRBJ1-2; D remains unclear. Trimming stripped 0 bases from V and 6 bases from J, with 11 bases between. This CDR3 has 14 amino acids. Germline CDR1 reads LGHDT; CDR2 reads YNNKEL (reference sequence). The CDR3 nucleotides are TGTGCCAGCAGCCAAGAACGGGGATCGGATGGCTACACCTTC. Translated, it gives CASSQERGSDGYTF.

The chain carries TRBV19 and TRBJ2-6; D unresolved. The CDR3 spans 19 residues. V was clipped by 3 bases and J by 0 bases, with 18 bases between them. CDR1 and CDR2 from the germline V gene are LNHDA and SQIVND (reference sequence). The CDR3 DNA sequence: TGTGCCAGTAGTATTTCTCCTATTGGACCCTTCTCTGGGGCCAACGTCCTGACTTTC. As protein: CASSISPIGPFSGANVLTF. Full variable domain (rest looked up from reference TRBV19 and TRBJ2-6): DGGITQSPKYLFRKEGQNVTLSCEQNLNHDAMYWYRQDPGQGLRLIYYSQIVNDFQKGDIAEGYSVSREKKESFPLTVTSAQKNPTAFYLCASSISPIGPFSGANVLTFGAGSRLTVL.

DNA for the CDR3: TGTGCCAGTAGTATAGGGACAGGGGGACCATCGGGTCGGTATGGCTACACCTTC. Translated, it gives CASSIGTGGPSGRYGYTF. The chain uses TRBV19 and TRBJ1-2, with 10 bases identical to TRBD1. The CDR3 is 18 residues long. With V trimmed by 1 base and J by 5 bases, 13 bases remained unmatched. Germline V gene data show CDR1 as LNHDA and CDR2 as SQIVND (reference sequence).

The chain carries TRBV7-7 and TRBJ1-5; tentative D call: TRBD1 (5 bases). This CDR3 contains 17 residues. V gave up 4 bases and J gave up 5 bases, with 21 bases separating them. Germline assignment: CDR1 SSHAT and CDR2 FNYEAQ (reference sequence). This CDR3 is CASSSDDGGNNYQPQHF. CDR3 bases: TGTGCCAGCAGCTCAGACGATGGGGGGAATAATTATCAGCCCCAGCATTTT.

The chain links TRBV5-6 to TRBJ1-1, with 9 bases fitting TRBD1. V shed 1 base, J shed 5 bases, and the junction held 12 bases outside the gene matches. The germline V gene has CDR1 SGHDT and CDR2 YYEEEE. This CDR3 comprises 17 residues. CDR3 loop: CASSLLLNRDRATEAFF. For the CDR3, the DNA is TGTGCCAGCAGCTTGCTACTTAACCGGGACAGGGCGACTGAAGCTTTCTTT.

The chain has TRBV5-1 and TRBJ2-7; 11 bases match TRBD2. The CDR3 is 17 amino acids. Germline V lookup: CDR1 SGHRS, CDR2 YFSETQ. V lost 1 base and J lost 4; bases outside the gene matches: 10. The CDR3 DNA sequence: TGCGCCAGCAGCTTGACGTCTAGCGGGAGGTTCGGTTACGAGCAGTACTTC. Translation gives CASSLTSSGRFGYEQYF.

The chain has TRBV19 and TRBJ2-7; 9 bases agree with TRBD1. J was trimmed by 3 bases and V by 6 bases; bases with no gene match: 3. CDR3 length: 13 residues. Germline-derived CDR1 and CDR2 are LNHDA and SQIVND (reference sequence). The CDR3 here is CASSPTGGYEQYF. CDR3 sequence (DNA): TGTGCCAGTAGCCCGACAGGGGGCTACGAGCAGTACTTC.

The J gene is TRBJ1-1, the V gene TRBV6-5, with D hard to call. Germline V gene sequence: CDR1 MNHEY, CDR2 SVGAGI. V was trimmed by 6 bases and J by 7 bases, leaving 9 bases between them. The CDR3 runs to 11 residues. DNA of the CDR3: TGTGCCAGCAGGGGTGGGTTTGAAGCTTTCTTT. It yields the protein CASRGGFEAFF.

This clone appeared a single time. This chain connects TRBV9 to TRBJ2-2; D is undetermined. The J call may be incorrect, as the DNA end agrees better with TRBJ1-4. The CDR3 contains 13 residues. Germline V CDR1 and CDR2: SGDLS, YYNGEE. CDR3 sequence: CASSVASEGKLFF. The DNA for the CDR3 is TGTGCCAGCAGCGTAGCCTCAGAGGGAAAACTGTTTTTT.

The rearrangement joins TRBV19 to TRBJ2-2; the match to TRBD1 covers 8 bases. The germline V gene has CDR1 LNHDA and CDR2 SQIVND (reference sequence). After removal of 5 bases from V and 6 bases from J, the junction contained 14 bases not matched to a gene. The CDR3 loop spans 17 amino acids. The CDR3 DNA reads TGTGCCAGTAGTTCGCGGACAGGGATTAAGGTTGCCGGGGAGCTGTTTTTT. It specifies CASSSRTGIKVAGELFF.

The chain couples TRBV6-2 or TRBV6-3 to TRBJ2-5; weak D call: TRBD1 (6 bases). V lost 0 bases and J 2 bases, leaving 13 bases between the germline ends. Looked up from germline, CDR1 is MNHEY and CDR2 is SVGEGT. CDR3 length equals 16 residues. This chain's CDR3 is CASSYSPGQSQETQYF. CDR3 in DNA: TGTGCCAGCAGTTACTCTCCCGGACAGAGTCAAGAGACCCAGTACTTC.

The rearrangement uses TRBV7-2 and TRBJ1-3; 9 bases align to TRBD1. Germline V gene sequence: CDR1 SGHTA, CDR2 FQGNSA. The CDR3 has 16 residues. V dropped 1 base and J dropped 2; count of bases not matched to a gene: 3. CDR3 amino acids: CASSLVRTGAGNTIYF. The CDR3 nucleotides read TGTGCCAGCAGCTTAGTTCGGACAGGGGCTGGAAACACCATATATTTT. Together with reference TRBV7-2 and TRBJ1-3, the CDR3 gives the full variable domain: GAGVSQSPSNKVTEKGKDVELRCDPISGHTALYWYRQSLGQGLEFLIYFQGNSAPDKSGLPSDRFSAERTGGSVSTLTIQRTQQEDSAVYLCASSLVRTGAGNTIYFGEGSWLTVV.

V usage is TRBV20-1 and J usage is TRBJ1-3; D gene ambiguous. Germline CDR1 and CDR2: DFQATT and SNEGSKA (reference sequence). The CDR3 covers 11 residues. Trimming removed 3 bases at V and 4 bases at J, with 4 bases between. The CDR3 DNA reads TGCAGTGCTAGGTGGGGAAACACCATATATTTT. Encoded protein: CSARWGNTIYF.

This clone was seen only once. The same CDR3 can be traced to other DNA sequences in this sample. V is TRBV19 and J is TRBJ1-5, with D possibly TRBD1 on 6 matching bases. Trimming took off 4 bases at V and 2 bases at J, with 6 bases between the two ends. Germline lookup yields CDR1 LNHDA and CDR2 SQIVND (reference sequence). This CDR3 is built from 13 residues. CDR3 amino acids: CASSTGGNQPQHF. The CDR3 DNA sequence: TGTGCCAGTAGTACAGGGGGCAATCAGCCCCAGCATTTT.

This chain uses TRBV6-5 with TRBJ2-1, with no clear D. The ends were cut back, 3 bases at V and 8 bases at J, with 11 bases in the middle. CDR3 size: 13 residues. Germline V gene lookup returns CDR1 MNHEY and CDR2 SVGAGI. The CDR3 coding sequence is TGTGCCAGCAGTTATAGGCCGAGCGATGAGCAGTTCTTC. Translated, it gives CASSYRPSDEQFF.

The chain combines TRBV12-5 with TRBJ1-2; 9 bases fit TRBD1. The germline V gene encodes CDR1 LGHNT and CDR2 FRNRAP. The CDR3 loop spans 16 amino acids. Trimming removed 4 bases from V and 5 bases from J; junction bases left unmatched: 11. CDR3 in amino acids: CASGSGQGSTGYGYTF. CDR3 DNA sequence: TGTGCTAGTGGTTCGGGACAGGGATCGACTGGGTATGGCTACACCTTC.

On this clone: The junction departs from the called germline gene at one end, perhaps through a read error. V is TRBV5-4 and J is TRBJ1-5; D is unresolved. Per the germline V gene, CDR1 is SGHNT and CDR2 is YYREEE (reference sequence). The CDR3 length is 13 residues. CDR3 protein: CASSLDGDQPQHF. The CDR3 DNA follows: TGTGCCAGCAGTTTGGACGGGGATCAGCCCCAGCATTTT. Full variable domain (missing parts from reference TRBV5-4 and TRBJ1-5): ETGVTQSPTHLIKTRGQQVTLRCSSQSGHNTVSWYQQALGQGPQFIFQYYREEENGRGNFPPRFSGLQFPNYSSELNVNALELDDSALYLCASSLDGDQPQHFGDGTRLSIL.

This rearrangement joins TRBV28 to TRBJ2-7; 12 bases fit TRBD2. The CDR3 runs 14 residues. CDR1 is MDHEN and CDR2 is SYDVKM in the germline V gene. The CDR3 nucleotides read TGTACCACCAAGACTAGCGGGAGTCTGTACGAGCAGTACTTC. It encodes CTTKTSGSLYEQYF.